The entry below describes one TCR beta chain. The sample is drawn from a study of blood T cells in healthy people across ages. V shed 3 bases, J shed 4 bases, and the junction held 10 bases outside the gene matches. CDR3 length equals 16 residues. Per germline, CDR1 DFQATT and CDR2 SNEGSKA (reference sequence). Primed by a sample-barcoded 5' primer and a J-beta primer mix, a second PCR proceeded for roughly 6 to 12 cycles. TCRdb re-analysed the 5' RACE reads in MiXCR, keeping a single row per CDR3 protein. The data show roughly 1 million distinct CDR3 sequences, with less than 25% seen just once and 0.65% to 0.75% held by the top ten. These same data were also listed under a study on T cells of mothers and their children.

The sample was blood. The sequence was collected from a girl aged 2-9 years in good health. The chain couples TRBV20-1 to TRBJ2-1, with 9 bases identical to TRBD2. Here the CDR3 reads CSASSLRGGSYNEQFF. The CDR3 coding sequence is TGCAGTGCTAGTTCCTTGCGGGGGGGGTCTTACAATGAGCAGTTCTTC.